These T cell receptor beta chains were read from a single sample in a study of blood T cells in healthy people across ages. TCRdb ran MiXCR on the 5' RACE reads and lists one entry per CDR3 protein. The profile shows 600,000 to 850,000 distinct CDR3 sequences, approximately 39% of them singletons. Material: blood. The receptor set was obtained from a woman aged 55-75 years in good health. Both conserved end residues are part of each CDR3. The D gene is left open where the match is weak. The size of a clone is reported for some rows only, either as once, few or many, or as a class for expanded clones.

J gene,clone size,V gene,D gene,CDR3 DNA,CDR3 protein
TRBJ2-1,NA,TRBV6-5,TRBD2,TGTGCCAGCAGCCCCATAGCGGGAGGGGGTTACAATGAGCAGTTCTTC,CASSPIAGGGYNEQFF
TRBJ2-7,NA,TRBV7-2,NA,TGTGCCAGCAGCTTATTAGGAATGGAAGGTACCCAGTACTTC,CASSLLGMEGTQYF
TRBJ1-2,few,TRBV20-1,NA,TGCAGTGCTGGGACGCGCGTCTATGGCTACACCTTC,CSAGTRVYGYTF
TRBJ1-5,once,TRBV2,NA,TGTGCCAGCAGTGAGCGTTTAAGAGGTCAGCCCCAGCATTTT,CASSERLRGQPQHF
TRBJ2-7,NA,TRBV4-1,NA,TGCGCCAGCAGCCAAGAACATCTCGCGGAGACCTACAATGAGCAGTACTTC,CASSQEHLAETYNEQYF
TRBJ2-1,NA,TRBV20-1,TRBD2,TGCAGTGCTAGTGGATCTAGCGGGAGGTCTGAGCAGTTCTTC,CSASGSSGRSEQFF
TRBJ1-4,NA,TRBV9,NA,TGTGCCAGCAGCGAGGGCGGAAGGGCTGAAAAACTGTTTTTT,CASSEGGRAEKLFF
TRBJ2-7,few,TRBV7-6,NA,TGTGCCAGCAGCCCCCTCCAGGTCGGGTCCGAGCAGTACTTC,CASSPLQVGSEQYF
TRBJ1-1,NA,TRBV6-6,NA,TGTGCCAGCAGTCCGGACACTGAAGCTTTCTTT,CASSPDTEAFF
TRBJ1-1,NA,TRBV30,NA,TGTGCCGGCCGGACGAACCCTACGGCTGAAGCTTTCTTT,CAGRTNPTAEAFF
TRBJ2-1,few,TRBV6-2/TRBV6-3,TRBD2,TGTGCCAGCAGTTACACCGGGACTAGCGGATCCTATCGGTTCTTC,CASSYTGTSGSYRFF
TRBJ2-3,many,TRBV29-1,TRBD2,TGCGGCGGGAGACTGGCAGATACGCAGTATTTT,CGGRLADTQYF
TRBJ2-5,NA,TRBV5-1,NA,TGCGCCAGCAGCTTTGTCGGGCAAGAGACCCAGTACTTC,CASSFVGQETQYF
TRBJ2-1,many,TRBV13,NA,TGTGCCAGCAGCGAAGACCCCGGGCCATACAATGAGCAGTTCTTC,CASSEDPGPYNEQFF
TRBJ2-1,few,TRBV11-2,NA,TGTGCCAGCAGCTTAGACGACCATGAGCAGTTCTTC,CASSLDDHEQFF
TRBJ2-5,NA,TRBV7-2,TRBD2,TGTGCCAGCAGCCCGAGGGTTGCGGGGGGGCGAGAGACCCAGTACTTC,CASSPRVAGGRETQYF
TRBJ2-1,few,TRBV7-2,TRBD2,TGTGCCACCTCGAAGCGGGAATACAATGAGCAGTTCTTC,CATSKREYNEQFF
TRBJ2-5,few,TRBV5-5,NA,TGTGCCAGCAGCTTTTTGGCGGTTACTCAAGAGACCCAGTACTTC,CASSFLAVTQETQYF
TRBJ2-7,NA,TRBV7-3,NA,TGTGCCAGCAGCTTTGCTGGGGTCGGGTACGAGCAGTACTTC,CASSFAGVGYEQYF
TRBJ2-3,NA,TRBV3-1,NA,TGTGCCAGCAGCCAAGATTCCCTCCTCCGACACTCGGATACGCAGTATTTT,CASSQDSLLRHSDTQYF